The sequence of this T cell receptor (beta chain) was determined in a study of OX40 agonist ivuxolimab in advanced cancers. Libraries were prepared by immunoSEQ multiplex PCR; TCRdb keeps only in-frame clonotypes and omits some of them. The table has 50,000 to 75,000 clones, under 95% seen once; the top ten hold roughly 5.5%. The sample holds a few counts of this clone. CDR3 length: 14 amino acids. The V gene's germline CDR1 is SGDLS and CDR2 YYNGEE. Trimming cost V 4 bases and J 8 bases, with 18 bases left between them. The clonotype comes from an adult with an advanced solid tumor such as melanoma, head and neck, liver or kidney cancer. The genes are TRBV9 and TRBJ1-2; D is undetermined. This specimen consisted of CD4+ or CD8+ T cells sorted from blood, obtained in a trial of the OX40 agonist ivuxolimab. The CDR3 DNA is TGTGCCAGCAGCCTAGAGGGCCTACACGCGGGCTACACCTTC. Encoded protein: CASSLEGLHAGYTF.